Presented here are 13 T cell receptor beta chains from one specimen sequenced in a study of Graves' ophthalmopathy and Graves' hyperthyroidism. RNA transcripts yielded amplified TCR beta CDR3 regions. RT-PCR in the first round used HTBI primers; a second-round multiplex PCR followed. TCRdb re-called the multiplex PCR reads through MiXCR, storing one row per CDR3 protein. The sample yields 600,000 to 700,000 distinct CDR3 sequences, about 38% seen once. The sequenced sample was peripheral blood. All receptors come from an adult man with Graves' ophthalmopathy.

The CDR3 bases are TGCGCCAGCAGTGAGTTAGGACATAATTCACCCCTCCACTTT. Protein product: CASSELGHNSPLHF. V gene TRBV10-2 combines with J gene TRBJ1-6; no definite D call. Trimming took 1 base from V and 5 from J, leaving 6 bases between them. Germline V gene data show CDR1 as WSHSY and CDR2 as SAAADI. CDR3 length: 14 amino acids.

This clonotype was recorded at least ten times. V is TRBV5-6 and J is TRBJ2-2; D remains ambiguous. V lost 4 bases and J 6 bases, leaving 13 bases between the germline ends. Germline V gives CDR1 SGHDT, CDR2 YYEEEE. This CDR3 has 14 residues. CDR3 sequence: CASSRVVVAGELFF. Here the CDR3 DNA reads TGTGCCAGCAGCCGGGTGGTTGTGGCCGGGGAGCTGTTTTTT.

There are many counts of this clonotype. DNA for the CDR3: TGCAGTGCCAGGTGGACAGGGGTGCACACTGAAGCTTTCTTT. Translated: CSARWTGVHTEAFF. This chain joins TRBV20-1 and TRBJ1-1, with TRBD1 matching 9 bases. J lost 3 bases, V lost 6 bases, and 8 bases had no gene match. CDR3 length: 14 residues. CDR1 is DFQATT and CDR2 is SNEGSKA in the germline V gene (reference sequence).

The V and J genes are TRBV2 and TRBJ2-5; 8 bases align to TRBD1. Germline V CDR1 and CDR2: SNHLY, FYNNEI. J gave up 7 bases and V 8 bases, and 9 bases lay outside the gene matches. This CDR3 has 13 residues. The CDR3 bases are TGTGCCAGCTTCGGGGGAGGACAGGGGACCCAGTACTTC. Its protein is CASFGGGQGTQYF.

This clonotype was seen many times. V gene TRBV29-1 combines with J gene TRBJ2-7, with a tentative D call TRBD1 (6 bases). Germline CDR1 and CDR2: SQVTM and ANQGSEA. V was cut by 6 bases and J by 2 bases, with 14 bases left in between. CDR3 size: 13 residues. The CDR3 protein is CSVADRYTYEQYF. The DNA for the CDR3 is TGCAGCGTAGCGGACAGATACACCTACGAGCAGTACTTC.

The J gene is TRBJ2-7, the V gene TRBV5-5; tentative D call: TRBD2 (6 bases). Germline CDR1 SGHKS, CDR2 YYEKEE (reference sequence). V gave up 4 bases and J gave up 6 bases, with 29 bases separating them. CDR3 length equals 18 residues. CDR3 bases: TGTGCCAGCAGCCAAGGTGACTCTCGGGGACTGGGAGACTCCGAGCAGTACTTC. Translation gives CASSQGDSRGLGDSEQYF.

The chain has TRBV20-1 and TRBJ2-7; TRBD1 is a possible D gene (5 bases). V lost 6 bases and J lost 0, with 15 bases in between. Per germline, CDR1 DFQATT and CDR2 SNEGSKA (reference sequence). There are 14 residues in the CDR3. The CDR3 region is CSAWRTGNSYEQYF. As DNA, the CDR3 is TGCAGTGCATGGCGTACAGGAAACTCCTACGAGCAGTACTTC.

V usage is TRBV25-1 and J usage is TRBJ1-2; perhaps TRBD1 as D (6 bases). The V end lost 8 bases, the J end lost 2 bases, and 27 bases lay between the germline ends. Germline loops: CDR1 MGHDK, CDR2 SYGVNS. The CDR3 consists of 18 residues. The CDR3 DNA reads as TGTGCCAGCTCACCACCGGCTTGGGAGGCACAGGGAAACTATGGCTACACCTTC. Protein product: CASSPPAWEAQGNYGYTF.

The chain carries TRBV2 and TRBJ2-3, with D possibly being TRBD2 (7 bases). The CDR3 runs 14 residues. V lost 11 bases and J lost 3, with 18 bases in between. Germline V gene data show CDR1 as SNHLY and CDR2 as FYNNEI. CDR3 coding DNA: TGTGCCGGAGGACAAGGGGGGGGGACAGATACGCAGTATTTT. This translates into CAGGQGGGTDTQYF.

This clonotype was counted ten times or more. This rearrangement joins TRBV5-1 to TRBJ2-5; 7 bases match TRBD2. V was clipped by 4 bases and J by 4 bases; unmatched bases: 7. The CDR3 totals 14 residues. CDR1 is SGHRS, CDR2 YFSETQ, per germline. The CDR3 reads CASSITSDGETQYF. The CDR3 DNA sequence: TGCGCCAGCAGCATCACTAGCGATGGAGAGACCCAGTACTTC.

The chain is built from TRBV7-3 and TRBJ2-2, with D perhaps TRBD2 (7 bases). V shed 5 bases and J shed 3 bases, with 16 bases lying between them. CDR3 length: 16 residues. Per the germline V gene, CDR1 is SGHTA and CDR2 is FQGTGA. The CDR3 sequence is CASSPMGGRDTGELFF. In DNA, the CDR3 is TGTGCCAGCAGCCCCATGGGGGGGCGGGACACCGGGGAGCTGTTTTTT.

The sample holds many counts of this clonotype. The CDR3 nucleotides read TGTGCCAGCAGTGATGGGGACAGTTACTATGGCTACACCTTC. Its protein product is CASSDGDSYYGYTF. This sequence joins TRBV2 and TRBJ1-2, with 7 bases that match TRBD1. This CDR3 region has 14 residues. V shed 3 bases and J 3 bases; nucleotides not matched to a gene: 4. From germline, CDR1 is SNHLY and CDR2 FYNNEI.

The chain carries TRBV11-2 and TRBJ2-1; possibly TRBD1 or TRBD2 for D (6 bases each). V was pared by 5 bases and J by 4 bases, with 12 bases between. The CDR3 is made up of 14 amino acids. Germline loops: CDR1 SGHAT, CDR2 FQNNGV. CDR3: CASSEAGQYNEQFF. CDR3 sequence (DNA): TGTGCCAGCAGCGAGGCGGGACAATACAATGAGCAGTTCTTC.